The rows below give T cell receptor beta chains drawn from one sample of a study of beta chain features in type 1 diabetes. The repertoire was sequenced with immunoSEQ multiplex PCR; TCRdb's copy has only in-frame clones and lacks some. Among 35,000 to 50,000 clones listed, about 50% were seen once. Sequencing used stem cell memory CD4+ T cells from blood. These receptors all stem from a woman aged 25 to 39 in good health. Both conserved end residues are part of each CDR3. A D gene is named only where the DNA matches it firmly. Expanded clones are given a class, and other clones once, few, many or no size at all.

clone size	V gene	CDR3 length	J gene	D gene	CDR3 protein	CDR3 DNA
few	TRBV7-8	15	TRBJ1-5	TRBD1	CASSQDRVGNQPQHF	TGTGCCAGCAGCCAAGACAGGGTCGGGAATCAGCCCCAGCATTTT
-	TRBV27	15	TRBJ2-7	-	CASSRTRKGTYEQYF	TGTGCCAGCAGTCGTACACGGAAGGGGACCTACGAGCAGTACTTC
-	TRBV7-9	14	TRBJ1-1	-	CASSLVGQGSEAFF	TGTGCCAGCAGCTTAGTTGGGCAGGGGTCTGAAGCTTTCTTT
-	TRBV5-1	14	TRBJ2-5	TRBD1	CASSRGQGAETQYF	TGCGCCAGCAGCCGGGGACAGGGGGCAGAGACCCAGTACTTC
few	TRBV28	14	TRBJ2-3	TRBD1	CASRGQGRADTQYF	TGTGCCAGCAGGGGACAGGGGAGGGCAGATACGCAGTATTTT
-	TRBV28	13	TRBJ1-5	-	CAIGGNVNQPQHF	TGTGCCATTGGGGGGAACGTCAATCAGCCCCAGCATTTT
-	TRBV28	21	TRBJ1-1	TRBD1	CASTNYQLRRQGRFRNTEAFF	TGTGCCAGCACTAATTACCAACTCAGGAGACAGGGTAGGTTTCGGAACACTGAAGCTTTCTTT
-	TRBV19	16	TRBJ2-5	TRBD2	CASSIDRGGSRETQYF	TGTGCCAGTAGTATAGATAGGGGCGGGAGCCGAGAGACCCAGTACTTC
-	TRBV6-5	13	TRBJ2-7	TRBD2	CASSYGSGSLKYF	TGTGCCAGCAGTTACGGTAGCGGGAGTTTAAAGTACTTC
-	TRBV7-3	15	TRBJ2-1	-	CASSLRENPYNEQFF	TGTGCCAGCAGCTTAAGGGAGAACCCCTACAATGAGCAGTTCTTC
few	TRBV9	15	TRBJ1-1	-	CASSVRRVGNTEAFF	TGTGCCAGCAGCGTACGGAGGGTGGGTAACACTGAAGCTTTCTTT
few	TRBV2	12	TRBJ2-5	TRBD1	CASSERDRVQYF	TGTGCCAGCAGTGAAAGGGACAGGGTCCAGTACTTC
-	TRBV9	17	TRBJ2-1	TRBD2	CASRAPGLADSYNEQFF	TGTGCCAGCAGAGCCCCGGGACTAGCCGACTCCTACAATGAGCAGTTCTTC
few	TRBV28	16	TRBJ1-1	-	CASSAGGKGAYTEAFF	TGTGCCAGCAGTGCGGGCGGGAAGGGCGCGTACACTGAAGCTTTCTTT
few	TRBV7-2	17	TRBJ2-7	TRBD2	CASSWGLAGGRGNEQYF	TGTGCCAGCAGTTGGGGACTAGCGGGAGGGCGAGGGAACGAGCAGTACTTC
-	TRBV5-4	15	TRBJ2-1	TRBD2	CASSPPQTSPNEQFF	TGTGCCAGCAGCCCGCCCCAGACTAGCCCCAATGAGCAGTTCTTC
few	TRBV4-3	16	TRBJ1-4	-	CASSQSIAGINEKLFF	TGCGCCAGCAGCCAATCGATTGCGGGTATTAATGAAAAACTGTTTTTT
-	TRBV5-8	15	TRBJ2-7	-	CASSFQATSSDEQYF	TGTGCCAGCAGCTTCCAAGCGACTAGTTCCGACGAGCAGTACTTC
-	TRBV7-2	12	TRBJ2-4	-	CASSLAGAGQYF	TGTGCCAGCAGCTTAGCAGGGGCCGGTCAGTACTTC
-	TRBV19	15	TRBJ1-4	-	CASSIGGKPTEKLFF	TGTGCCAGTAGTATTGGGGGGAAGCCTACTGAAAAACTGTTTTTT
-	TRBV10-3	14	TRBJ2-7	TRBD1	CAISQQGSSYEQYF	TGTGCCATCAGCCAACAGGGGAGCTCCTACGAGCAGTACTTC
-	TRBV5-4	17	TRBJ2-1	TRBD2	CASSPGLAGGASNEQFF	TGTGCCAGCAGCCCGGGACTAGCGGGAGGTGCCTCCAATGAGCAGTTCTTC
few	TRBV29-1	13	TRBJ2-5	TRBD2	CSGAGTSGRAQYF	TGCAGCGGTGCCGGGACTAGCGGGAGGGCCCAGTACTTC
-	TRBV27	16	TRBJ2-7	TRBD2	CASSPPPTSTSYEQYF	TGTGCCAGCAGCCCACCCCCGACTAGCACCTCCTACGAGCAGTACTTC
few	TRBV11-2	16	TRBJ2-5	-	CASRSPFRGTAETQYF	TGTGCCAGCAGAAGTCCTTTTAGAGGGACTGCGGAGACCCAGTACTTC
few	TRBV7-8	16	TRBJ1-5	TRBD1	CASSYTDRESNQPQHF	TGTGCCAGCAGCTATACCGACAGGGAGAGCAATCAGCCCCAGCATTTT
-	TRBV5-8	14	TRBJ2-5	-	CASSPQELQETQYF	TGTGCCAGCAGCCCACAGGAGTTACAAGAGACCCAGTACTTC
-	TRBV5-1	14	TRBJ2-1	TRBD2	CASSSSVAGPEQFF	TGCGCCAGCAGCTCTAGCGTAGCGGGACCGGAGCAGTTCTTC
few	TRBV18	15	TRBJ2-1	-	CASSPPESSYNEQFF	TGTGCCAGCTCACCACCTGAGAGCTCCTACAATGAGCAGTTCTTC
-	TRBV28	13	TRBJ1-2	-	CASRGGTPRGYTF	TGTGCCAGCAGAGGAGGGACCCCTCGGGGCTACACCTTC
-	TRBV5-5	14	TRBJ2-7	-	CASSLVIGRTEQYF	TGTGCCAGCAGCTTGGTGATCGGGAGAACCGAGCAGTACTTC
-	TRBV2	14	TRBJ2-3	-	CASREGTSTDTQYF	TGTGCCAGCAGAGAGGGCACTAGCACAGATACGCAGTATTTT
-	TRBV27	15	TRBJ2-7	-	CASSNRVDSSYEQYF	TGTGCCAGCAGTAACAGGGTGGATAGCTCCTACGAGCAGTACTTC
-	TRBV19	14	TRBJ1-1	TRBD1	CASSRQGLNTEAFF	TGTGCCAGTAGTAGACAGGGACTGAACACTGAAGCTTTCTTT
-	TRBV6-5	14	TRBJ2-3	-	CASSRGGHTDTQYF	TGTGCCAGCAGTCGTGGGGGCCACACAGATACGCAGTATTTT
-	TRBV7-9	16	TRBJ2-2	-	CASSLGGGANTGELFF	TGTGCCAGCAGCTTAGGAGGCGGGGCAAACACCGGGGAGCTGTTTTTT
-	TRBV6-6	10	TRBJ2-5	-	CASPGETQYF	TGTGCCAGCCCAGGAGAGACCCAGTACTTC
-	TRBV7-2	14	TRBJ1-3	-	CASSLSLSGNTIYF	TGTGCCAGCAGCTTAAGCCTCTCTGGAAACACCATATATTTT
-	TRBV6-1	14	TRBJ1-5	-	CASNDGGDGQPQHF	TGTGCCAGCAACGACGGGGGGGACGGTCAGCCCCAGCATTTT
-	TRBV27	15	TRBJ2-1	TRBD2	CASRFREGLYNEQFF	TGTGCCAGCAGATTCCGGGAGGGACTGTACAATGAGCAGTTCTTC
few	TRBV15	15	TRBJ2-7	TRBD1	CATSTRGQRSYEQYF	TGTGCCACCAGCACCCGGGGACAGCGCTCCTACGAGCAGTACTTC
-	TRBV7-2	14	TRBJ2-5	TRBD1	CASSSGGSGETQYF	TGTGCCAGCAGCTCAGGGGGCTCGGGGGAGACCCAGTACTTC
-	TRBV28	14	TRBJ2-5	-	CASSTPIGKETQYF	TGTGCCAGCAGCACCCCTATCGGGAAGGAGACCCAGTACTTC
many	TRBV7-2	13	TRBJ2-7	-	CASSLASSYEQYF	TGTGCCAGCAGCTTAGCCAGCTCCTACGAGCAGTACTTC
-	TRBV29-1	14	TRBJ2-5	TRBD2	CSVEASGRGETQYF	TGCAGCGTTGAGGCTAGCGGGAGAGGAGAGACCCAGTACTTC
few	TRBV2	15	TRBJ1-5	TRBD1	CASRGQALSNQPQHF	TGTGCCAGCAGGGGACAGGCCCTTAGCAATCAGCCCCAGCATTTT
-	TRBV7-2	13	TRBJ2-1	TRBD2	CASSTRLANEQFF	TGTGCCAGCAGCACCCGACTAGCCAATGAGCAGTTCTTC
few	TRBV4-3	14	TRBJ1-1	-	CASSQDPGFTEAFF	TGCGCCAGCAGCCAAGATCCGGGATTCACTGAAGCTTTCTTT
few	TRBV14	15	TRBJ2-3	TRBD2	CASSPIAGVSDTQYF	TGTGCCAGCAGTCCTATAGCGGGAGTGTCAGATACGCAGTATTTT
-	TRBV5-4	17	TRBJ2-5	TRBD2	CASSLGLTSGTQETQYF	TGTGCCAGCAGCTTGGGGTTGACTAGCGGAACTCAAGAGACCCAGTACTTC
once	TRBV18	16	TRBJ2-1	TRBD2	CASSPYAASGYNEQFF	TGTGCCAGCTCACCCTATGCTGCTAGCGGCTACAATGAGCAGTTCTTC
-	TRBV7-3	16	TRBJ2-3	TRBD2	CASSLGLAGSTDTQYF	TGTGCCAGCAGCCTAGGGCTAGCGGGAAGCACAGATACGCAGTATTTT
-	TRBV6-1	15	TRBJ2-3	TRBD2	CASSEGLVSTDTQYF	TGTGCCAGCAGTGAGGGACTAGTGAGCACAGATACGCAGTATTTT
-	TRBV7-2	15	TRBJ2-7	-	CASSFNDRSSYEQYF	TGTGCCAGCAGCTTTAACGACAGGAGCTCCTACGAGCAGTACTTC
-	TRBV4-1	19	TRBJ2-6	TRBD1	CASSQEGTGVYSGANVLTF	TGCGCCAGCAGCCAAGAGGGGACAGGGGTATACTCTGGGGCCAACGTCCTGACTTTC
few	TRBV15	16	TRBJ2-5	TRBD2	CATSREGRGGQETQYF	TGTGCCACCAGCAGAGAGGGGAGGGGTGGGCAAGAGACCCAGTACTTC
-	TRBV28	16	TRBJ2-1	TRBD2	CASRGNSGTSYNEQFF	TGTGCCAGCAGGGGAAATAGCGGGACCTCCTACAATGAGCAGTTCTTC